Below, 22 T cell receptor beta chains from the same sample are listed, as sequenced in a study of T cell responses to AZD1222 COVID-19 vaccine. Sequencing was performed with immunoSEQ multiplex PCR; in TCRdb, only in-frame clones are kept and a portion is missing. The sample carries 140,000 to 150,000 clones, about 93% recorded once. The sample in question was peripheral blood, obtained on day 0 of AZD1222 vaccination. These receptors were obtained from an adult in good health.

This clone is a singleton in its sample. This chain uses TRBV5-6 with TRBJ2-1; 11 bases are a match to TRBD2. The germline V gene encodes CDR1 SGHDT and CDR2 YYEEEE. J lost 8 bases, V lost 0 bases, and 1 base had no gene match. The length of the CDR3 is 14 residues. The CDR3 is CASSLGLAGHEQFF. The CDR3 coding sequence is TGTGCCAGCAGCTTGGGACTAGCGGGACATGAGCAGTTCTTC.

The V call is TRBV2, the J call TRBJ2-7; D is ambiguous. Looked up from germline, CDR1 is SNHLY and CDR2 is FYNNEI. This CDR3 is 13 amino acids long. The V gene lost 10 bases and the J gene lost 0 bases, with 13 bases spanning the gap. Here the CDR3 DNA reads TGTGCCAACTCGGGCTCCAGCTCCTACGAGCAGTACTTC. As protein: CANSGSSSYEQYF.

The chain couples TRBV6-5 to TRBJ1-1, with 9 bases identical to TRBD1. In germline, CDR1 is MNHEY, CDR2 SVGAGI. With 0 bases clipped from V and 5 bases from J, the junction kept 4 bases outside the gene matches. The CDR3 is made up of 15 amino acids. CDR3 sequence: CASSYSQGARTEAFF. The DNA for the CDR3 is TGTGCCAGCAGTTACTCACAGGGGGCTCGGACTGAAGCTTTCTTT.

This chain joins TRBV7-3 and TRBJ1-1, with D uncertain. Per the germline V gene, CDR1 is SGHTA and CDR2 is FQGTGA. Trimming cost V 3 bases and J 5 bases, with 10 bases left between them. The CDR3 covers 13 residues. The DNA of the CDR3 is TGTGCCAGCAGCTTTACACAGACTACTGAAGCTTTCTTT. Encoded protein: CASSFTQTTEAFF.

The chain combines TRBV5-4 with TRBJ2-5; 10 bases are shared with TRBD2. The CDR3 is 16 residues long. The germline V gene has CDR1 SGHNT and CDR2 YYREEE (reference sequence). V gave up 4 bases and J gave up 5 bases; unmatched junction bases: 11. CDR3 in amino acids: CASSDLSSGSGETQYF. The DNA for the CDR3 is TGTGCCAGCAGCGACCTTTCTAGCGGGAGCGGGGAGACCCAGTACTTC.

Written as DNA, the CDR3 is TGTGCCAGTAGCACAGGGCCCTTCTCTGGAAACACCATATATTTT. It yields the protein CASSTGPFSGNTIYF. V usage is TRBV19 and J usage is TRBJ1-3; a weak D match, TRBD1 (6 bases). Germline V gene data show CDR1 as LNHDA and CDR2 as SQIVND (reference sequence). Between the trimmed V and J ends, which lost 6 bases and 0 bases, there was a span of 12 bases. The CDR3 is made up of 15 amino acids.

The chain uses TRBV7-9 and TRBJ2-1; a weak D match, TRBD1 (5 bases). Germline V lookup: CDR1 SEHNR, CDR2 FQNEAQ (reference sequence). Trimming pared 1 base from V and 13 bases from J, leaving 8 bases between. The CDR3 contains 11 residues. The CDR3 bases are TGTGCCAGCAGCTTAGTCAGGGAACAGTTCTTC. It is translated as CASSLVREQFF.

The chain uses TRBV5-6 and TRBJ1-1, with D possibly being TRBD1 (6 bases). Germline assignment: CDR1 SGHDT and CDR2 YYEEEE. With 4 bases removed from V and 7 bases from J, the gap between germline ends came to 17 bases. The CDR3 has 14 amino acids. CDR3 in DNA: TGTGCCAGCAGCCAAACAGGGTTTGTATATGAAGCTTTCTTT. The encoded protein is CASSQTGFVYEAFF.

This chain connects TRBV19 to TRBJ1-5; D possibly corresponds to TRBD1 (6 bases). The V end was cut by 4 bases, the J end by 1 base, with 8 bases between. Germline V gene data show CDR1 as LNHDA and CDR2 as SQIVND (reference sequence). CDR3 length: 14 amino acids. CDR3 amino acids: CASSRGGSNQPQHF. The CDR3 nucleotides are TGTGCCAGTAGTAGAGGGGGGAGCAATCAGCCCCAGCATTTT.

This sequence joins TRBV12-3 or TRBV12-4 and TRBJ1-3, with D uncertain. V was cut by 3 bases and J by 4 bases, with 7 bases left in between. The CDR3 is 13 residues long. The chain's CDR3 is CASSFGEGNTIYF. For the CDR3, the DNA is TGTGCCAGCAGTTTTGGGGAGGGAAACACCATATATTTT.

This clone was seen a single time. CDR3 in amino acids: CASSLAGQTEAFF. CDR3 bases: TGTGCCAGCAGCTTAGCGGGGCAGACTGAAGCTTTCTTT. The V call is TRBV7-9, the J call TRBJ1-1; a weak D match, TRBD1 (5 bases). Germline values: CDR1 SEHNR, CDR2 FQNEAQ (reference sequence). The V end was cut by 0 bases, the J end by 5 bases, with 7 bases between. This CDR3 region has 13 residues.

V gene TRBV7-8 combines with J gene TRBJ2-7; 9 bases align to TRBD2. Germline CDR1 is SGHVS and CDR2 is FQNEAQ. This CDR3 spans 15 amino acids. J lost 3 bases, V lost 3 bases, and 6 bases had no gene match. CDR3 sequence: CASSLGTSGYYEQYF. In nucleotides, the CDR3 is TGTGCCAGCAGCTTGGGCACTAGCGGGTACTACGAGCAGTACTTC.

The gene calls are TRBV21-1 and TRBJ1-1. TRBV21-1 is shown as a pseudogene. The CDR3 is 15 residues long. The CDR3 bases are TGTGCCAGCAGCAGGATCCCGGAGGACGACACTGAAGCTTTCTTT. Translated: CASSRIPEDDTEAFF.

The chain is built from TRBV6-5 and TRBJ2-1; tentatively, D is TRBD2 (6 bases). CDR3 size: 11 residues. Germline assignment: CDR1 MNHEY and CDR2 SVGAGI. V was trimmed by 5 bases and J by 8 bases, leaving 7 bases between them. CDR3: CASSRGDEQFF. CDR3 sequence (DNA): TGTGCCAGCAGTCGCGGGGATGAGCAGTTCTTC.

V is TRBV7-3 and J is TRBJ2-1; 7 bases line up with TRBD2. Trimming took 4 bases from V and 3 from J; bases not matched to a gene: 0. Germline CDR1 SGHTA, CDR2 FQGTGA. This CDR3 is 13 amino acids long. CDR3 coding DNA: TGTGCCAGCAGCTCGGGGGGCTACAATGAGCAGTTCTTC. It codes for CASSSGGYNEQFF.

J is TRBJ2-1 and V is TRBV5-1; 8 bases agree with TRBD2. Germline V gene data show CDR1 as SGHRS and CDR2 as YFSETQ. The CDR3 covers 15 residues. J gave up 4 bases and V 0 bases, and 3 bases lay outside the gene matches. The CDR3 region is CASSLGLARYNEQFF. The CDR3 DNA follows: TGCGCCAGCAGCTTGGGACTAGCGCGTTACAATGAGCAGTTCTTC. Based on the CDR3 plus reference TRBV5-1 and TRBJ2-1, the full variable domain is KAGVTQTPRYLIKTRGQQVTLSCSPISGHRSVSWYQQTPGQGLQFLFEYFSETQRNKGNFPGRFSGRQFSNSRSEMNVSTLELGDSALYLCASSLGLARYNEQFFGPGTRLTVL.

This clone was seen just once. V and J are TRBV9 and TRBJ1-6; D unresolved. The CDR3 loop spans 12 amino acids. Trimming stripped 0 bases from V and 8 bases from J, with 3 bases between. Germline-derived CDR1 and CDR2 are SGDLS and YYNGEE. The CDR3 DNA reads TGTGCCAGCAGCGTAGAGGATTCACCCCTCCACTTT. This translates into CASSVEDSPLHF.

J is TRBJ1-2 and V is TRBV29-1; no firm D call. Germline V lookup: CDR1 SQVTM, CDR2 ANQGSEA. Trimming removed 0 bases from V and 8 bases from J, with 10 bases in between. The CDR3 has 12 amino acids. The CDR3 region is CSVEEAFYGYTF. The DNA of the CDR3 is TGCAGCGTTGAAGAGGCTTTCTACGGCTACACCTTC.

This clone was counted a single time. The genes are TRBV9 and TRBJ1-6, with unresolved D. V lost 1 base and J lost 7, with 6 bases in between. The CDR3 runs to 13 residues. The germline gives CDR1 SGDLS, CDR2 YYNGEE. CDR3 in amino acids: CASSVKGNSPLHF. CDR3 sequence (DNA): TGTGCCAGCAGCGTAAAGGGCAATTCACCCCTCCACTTT.

The V call is TRBV2, the J call TRBJ1-1; TRBD1 matches 11 bases. Losses at the gene ends were 7 bases for V and 5 bases for J; bases not matched to a gene: 3. The CDR3 consists of 13 residues. Germline CDR1 SNHLY, CDR2 FYNNEI. The CDR3 loop reads CASTGTGGTEAFF. The CDR3 nucleotides are TGTGCCAGCACTGGGACAGGGGGAACTGAAGCTTTCTTT.

The chain recombines TRBV5-1 with TRBJ1-4; 8 bases align to TRBD1. V gave up 5 bases and J gave up 6 bases; unmatched junction bases: 6. This CDR3 is built from 14 residues. Germline values: CDR1 SGHRS, CDR2 YFSETQ. CDR3 protein: CASSHQGAYEKLFF. In DNA form, the CDR3 reads TGCGCCAGCAGTCACCAGGGGGCATATGAAAAACTGTTTTTT.

This clone was recorded once. This chain uses TRBV25-1 with TRBJ2-7, with TRBD1 matching 11 bases. Germline trimming cut 6 bases from V and 6 bases from J; bases unmatched to any gene: 10. Germline CDR1 is MGHDK and CDR2 is SYGVNS. The CDR3 is 15 residues long. The CDR3 protein is CASSLTGTGGGEQYF. The DNA of the CDR3 is TGTGCCAGCAGCCTGACCGGGACAGGGGGTGGCGAGCAGTACTTC.